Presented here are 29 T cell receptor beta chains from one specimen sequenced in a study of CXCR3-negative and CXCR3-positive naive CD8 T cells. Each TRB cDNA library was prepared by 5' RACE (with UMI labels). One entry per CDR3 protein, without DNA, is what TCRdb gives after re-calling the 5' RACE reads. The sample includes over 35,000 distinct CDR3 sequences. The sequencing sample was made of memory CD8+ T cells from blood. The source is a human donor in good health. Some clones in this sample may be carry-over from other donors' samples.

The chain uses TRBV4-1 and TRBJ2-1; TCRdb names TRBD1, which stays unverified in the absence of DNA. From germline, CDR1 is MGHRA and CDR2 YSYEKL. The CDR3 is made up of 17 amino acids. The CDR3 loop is CASSQESIGTGYNEQFF.

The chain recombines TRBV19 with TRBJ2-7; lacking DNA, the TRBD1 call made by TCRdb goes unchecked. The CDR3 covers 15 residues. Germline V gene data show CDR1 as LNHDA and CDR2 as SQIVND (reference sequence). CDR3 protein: CASSGGPAISYEQYF.

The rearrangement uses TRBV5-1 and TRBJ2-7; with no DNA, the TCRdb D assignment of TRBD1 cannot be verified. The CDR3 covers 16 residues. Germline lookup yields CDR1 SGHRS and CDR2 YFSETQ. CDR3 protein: CASSFRPGQGAYEQYF. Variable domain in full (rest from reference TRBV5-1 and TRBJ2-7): KAGVTQTPRYLIKTRGQQVTLSCSPISGHRSVSWYQQTPGQGLQFLFEYFSETQRNKGNFPGRFSGRQFSNSRSEMNVSTLELGDSALYLCASSFRPGQGAYEQYFGPGTRLTVT.

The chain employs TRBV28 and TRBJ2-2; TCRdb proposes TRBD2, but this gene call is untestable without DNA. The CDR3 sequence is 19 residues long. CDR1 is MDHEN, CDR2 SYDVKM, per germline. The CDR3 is CASSLISYSGETNTGELFF.

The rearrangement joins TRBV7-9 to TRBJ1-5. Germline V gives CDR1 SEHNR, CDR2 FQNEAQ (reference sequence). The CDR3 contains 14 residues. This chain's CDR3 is CASSLGLDGQPQHF.

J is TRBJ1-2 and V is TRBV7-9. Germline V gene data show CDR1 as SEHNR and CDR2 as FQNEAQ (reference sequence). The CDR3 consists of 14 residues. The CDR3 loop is CASSYRSLSGGYTF.

This CDR3 reads CASSIFPGSSTEAFF. The chain couples TRBV19 to TRBJ1-1; TCRdb calls TRBD1, which cannot be checked without DNA. Germline V gene lookup returns CDR1 LNHDA and CDR2 SQIVND (reference sequence). This CDR3 has 15 residues.

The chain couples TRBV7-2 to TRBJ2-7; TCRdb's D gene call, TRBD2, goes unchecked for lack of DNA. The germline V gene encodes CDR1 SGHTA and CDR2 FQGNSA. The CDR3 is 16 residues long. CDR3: CASSFGPTSGSYEQYF.

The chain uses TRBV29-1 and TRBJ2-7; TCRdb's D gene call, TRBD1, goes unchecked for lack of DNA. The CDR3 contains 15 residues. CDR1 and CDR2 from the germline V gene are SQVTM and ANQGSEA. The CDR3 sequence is CSVEQTASGSYEQYF.

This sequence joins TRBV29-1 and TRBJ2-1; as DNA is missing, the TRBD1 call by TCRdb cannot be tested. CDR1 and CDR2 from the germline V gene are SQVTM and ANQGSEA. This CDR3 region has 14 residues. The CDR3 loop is CSVGGGHTYNEQFF.

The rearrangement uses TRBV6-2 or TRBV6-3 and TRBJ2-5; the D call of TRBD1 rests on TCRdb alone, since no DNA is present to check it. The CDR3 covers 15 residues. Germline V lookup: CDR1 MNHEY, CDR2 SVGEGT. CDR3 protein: CASSLQGTAVETQYF.

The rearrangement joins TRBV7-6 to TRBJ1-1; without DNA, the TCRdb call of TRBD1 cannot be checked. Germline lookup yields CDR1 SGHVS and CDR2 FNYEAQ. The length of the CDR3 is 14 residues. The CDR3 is CASSPPRGMAEAFF.

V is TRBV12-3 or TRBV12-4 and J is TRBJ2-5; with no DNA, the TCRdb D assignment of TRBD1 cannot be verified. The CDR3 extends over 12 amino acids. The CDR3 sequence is CASSPDSETQYF.

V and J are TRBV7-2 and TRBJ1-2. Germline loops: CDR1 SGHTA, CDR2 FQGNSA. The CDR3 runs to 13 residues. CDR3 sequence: CASSLSGYYGYTF.

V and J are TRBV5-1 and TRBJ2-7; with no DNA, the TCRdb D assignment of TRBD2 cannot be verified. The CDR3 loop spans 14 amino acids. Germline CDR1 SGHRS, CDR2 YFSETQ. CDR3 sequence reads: CASSSVGGDYEQYF.

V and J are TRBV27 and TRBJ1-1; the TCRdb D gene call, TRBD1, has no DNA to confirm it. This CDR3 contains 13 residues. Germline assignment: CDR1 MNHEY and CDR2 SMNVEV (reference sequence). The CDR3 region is CASSLTGNTEAFF.

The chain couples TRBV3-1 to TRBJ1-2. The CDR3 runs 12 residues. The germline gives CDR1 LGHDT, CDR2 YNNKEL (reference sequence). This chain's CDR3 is CASSQQASGYTF.

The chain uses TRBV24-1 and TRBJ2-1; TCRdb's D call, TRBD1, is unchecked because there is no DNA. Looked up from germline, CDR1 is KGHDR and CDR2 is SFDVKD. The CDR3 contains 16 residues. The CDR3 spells CATSERGTGNYNEQFF.

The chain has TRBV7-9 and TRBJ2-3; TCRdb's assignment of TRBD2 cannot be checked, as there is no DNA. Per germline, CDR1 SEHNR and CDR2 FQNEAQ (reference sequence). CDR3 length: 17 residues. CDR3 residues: CASSETSGGAPTDTQYF.

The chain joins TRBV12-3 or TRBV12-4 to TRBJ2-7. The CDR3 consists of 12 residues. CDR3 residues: CASSFTRYEQYF.

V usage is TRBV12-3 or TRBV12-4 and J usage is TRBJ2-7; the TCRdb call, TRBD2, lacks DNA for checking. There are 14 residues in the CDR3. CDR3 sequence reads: CASSLWRGSDEQYF.

The CDR3 protein is CASSQTIGTGVSYEQYF. The chain uses TRBV28 and TRBJ2-7; TCRdb lists TRBD1, though no DNA is available to test this call. Germline assignment: CDR1 MDHEN and CDR2 SYDVKM. CDR3 length equals 17 residues.

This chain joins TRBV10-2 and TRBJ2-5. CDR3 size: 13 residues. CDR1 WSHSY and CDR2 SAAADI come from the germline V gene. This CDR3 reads CASSLIKEETQYF.

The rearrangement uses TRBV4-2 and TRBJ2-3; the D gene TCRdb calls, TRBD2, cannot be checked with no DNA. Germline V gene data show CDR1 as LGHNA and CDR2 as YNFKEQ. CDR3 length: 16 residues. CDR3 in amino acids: CASSPASGGAVDTQYF.

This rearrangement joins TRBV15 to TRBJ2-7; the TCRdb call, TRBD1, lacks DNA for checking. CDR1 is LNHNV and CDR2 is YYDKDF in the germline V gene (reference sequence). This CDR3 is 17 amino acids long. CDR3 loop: CATSREGRGLTSYEQYF.

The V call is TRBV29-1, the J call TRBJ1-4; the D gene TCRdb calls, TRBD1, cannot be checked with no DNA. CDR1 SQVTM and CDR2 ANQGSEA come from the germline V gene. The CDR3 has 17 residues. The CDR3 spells CSPPGTGENATNEKLFF. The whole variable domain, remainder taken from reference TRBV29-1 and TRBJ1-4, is SAVISQKPSRDICQRGTSLTIQCQVDSQVTMMFWYRQQPGQSLTLIATANQGSEATYESGFVIDKFPISRPNLTFSTLTVSNMSPEDSSIYLCSPPGTGENATNEKLFFGSGTQLSVL.

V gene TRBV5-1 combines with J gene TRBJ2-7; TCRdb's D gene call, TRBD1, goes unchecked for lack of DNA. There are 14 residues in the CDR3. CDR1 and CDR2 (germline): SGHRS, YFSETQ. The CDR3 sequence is CASSTWDTTYEQYF.

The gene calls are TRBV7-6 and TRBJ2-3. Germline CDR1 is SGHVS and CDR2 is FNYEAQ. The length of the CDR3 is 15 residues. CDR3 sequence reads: CASSLRAELADTQYF.

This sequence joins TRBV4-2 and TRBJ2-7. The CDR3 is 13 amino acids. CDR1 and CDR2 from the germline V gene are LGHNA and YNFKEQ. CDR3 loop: CASSQERFYEQYF.